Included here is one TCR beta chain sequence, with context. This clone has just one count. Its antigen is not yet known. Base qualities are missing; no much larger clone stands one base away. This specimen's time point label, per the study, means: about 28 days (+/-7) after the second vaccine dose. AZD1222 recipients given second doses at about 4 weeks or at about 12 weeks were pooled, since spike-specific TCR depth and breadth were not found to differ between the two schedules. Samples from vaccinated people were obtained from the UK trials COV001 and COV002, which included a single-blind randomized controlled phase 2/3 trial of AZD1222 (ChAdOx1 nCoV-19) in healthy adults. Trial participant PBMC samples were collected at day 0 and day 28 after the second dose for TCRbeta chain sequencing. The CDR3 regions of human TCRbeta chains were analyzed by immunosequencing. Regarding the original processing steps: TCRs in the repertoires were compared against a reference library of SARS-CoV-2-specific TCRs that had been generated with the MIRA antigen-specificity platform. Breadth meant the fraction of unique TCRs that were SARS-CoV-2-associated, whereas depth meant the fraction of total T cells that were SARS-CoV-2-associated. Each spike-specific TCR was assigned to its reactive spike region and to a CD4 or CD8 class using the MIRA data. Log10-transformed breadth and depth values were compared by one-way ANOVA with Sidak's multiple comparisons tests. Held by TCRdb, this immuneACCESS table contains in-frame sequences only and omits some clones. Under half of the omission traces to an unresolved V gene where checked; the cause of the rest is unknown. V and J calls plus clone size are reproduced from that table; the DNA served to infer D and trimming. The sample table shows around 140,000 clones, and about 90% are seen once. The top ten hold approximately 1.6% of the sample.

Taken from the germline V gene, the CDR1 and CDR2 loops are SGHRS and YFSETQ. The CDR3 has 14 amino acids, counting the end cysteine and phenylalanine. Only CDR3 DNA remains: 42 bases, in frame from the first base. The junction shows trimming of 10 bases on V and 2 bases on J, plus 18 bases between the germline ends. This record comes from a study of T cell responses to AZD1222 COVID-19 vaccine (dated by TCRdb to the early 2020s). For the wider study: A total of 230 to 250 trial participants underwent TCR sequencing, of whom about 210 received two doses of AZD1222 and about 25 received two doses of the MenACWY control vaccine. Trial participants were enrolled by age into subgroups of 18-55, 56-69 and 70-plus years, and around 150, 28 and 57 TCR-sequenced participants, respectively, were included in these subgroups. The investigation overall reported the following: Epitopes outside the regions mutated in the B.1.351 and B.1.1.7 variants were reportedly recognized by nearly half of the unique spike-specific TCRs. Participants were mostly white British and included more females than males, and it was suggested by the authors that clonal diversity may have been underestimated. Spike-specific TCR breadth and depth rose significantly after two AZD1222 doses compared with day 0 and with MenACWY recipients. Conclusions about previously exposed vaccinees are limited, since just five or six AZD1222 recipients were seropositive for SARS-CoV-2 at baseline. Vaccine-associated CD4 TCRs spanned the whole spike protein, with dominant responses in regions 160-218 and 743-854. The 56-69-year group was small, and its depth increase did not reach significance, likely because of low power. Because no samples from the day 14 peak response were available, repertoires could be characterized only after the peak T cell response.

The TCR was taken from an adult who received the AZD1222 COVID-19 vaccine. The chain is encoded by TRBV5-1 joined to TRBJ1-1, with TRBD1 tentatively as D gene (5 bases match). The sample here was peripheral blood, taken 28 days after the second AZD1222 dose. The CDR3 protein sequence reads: CASKRDQGNTEAFF. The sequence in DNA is TGCGCCTCGAAACGTGATCAGGGAAACACTGAAGCTTTCTTT.